Following are 14 T cell receptor beta chains from one sample sequenced in a study of early T cells in non-severe SARS-CoV-2 infection. TCRdb fed the 5' RACE reads into MiXCR, producing one record per CDR3 protein. This table has over 60,000 distinct CDR3 sequences, roughly 13% appearing once. The material sequenced was whole blood. These TCRs come from an adult who was a healthcare worker with PCR-confirmed SARS-CoV-2 infection or an uninfected control (not recorded which).

The CDR3 is CAWGGQHTGELFF. CDR3 DNA: TGTGCCTGGGGGGGACAGCACACCGGGGAGCTGTTTTTT. The rearrangement joins TRBV30 to TRBJ2-2; TRBD1 agrees at 7 bases. Germline V gene sequence: CDR1 GTSNPN, CDR2 SVGIG (reference sequence). CDR3 size: 13 residues. The ends lost 5 bases at V and 3 bases at J; junction bases unmatched: 3. Full variable domain (remainder filled in from reference TRBV30 and TRBJ2-2): SQTIHQWPATLVQPVGSPLSLECTVEGTSNPNLYWYRQAAGRGLQLLFYSVGIGQISSEVPQNLSASRPQDRQFILSSKKLLLSDSGFYLCAWGGQHTGELFFGEGSRLTVL.

This chain links TRBV20-1 with TRBJ2-5; D gene uncertain. The ends were cut back, 3 bases at V and 2 bases at J, with 7 bases in the middle. Germline CDR1 is DFQATT and CDR2 is SNEGSKA (reference sequence). CDR3 size: 12 residues. CDR3 residues: CSASPGQETQYF. CDR3 bases: TGCAGTGCTAGCCCGGGTCAAGAGACCCAGTACTTC.

This clonotype was seen many times. The chain uses TRBV18 and TRBJ2-7; 7 bases align to TRBD1. CDR1 is KGHSH and CDR2 is LQKENI in the germline V gene. The CDR3 consists of 13 residues. J was trimmed by 0 bases and V by 6 bases; bases with no gene match: 2. CDR3 DNA: TGTGCCAGCTCGGACAGGAGCTCCTACGAGCAGTACTTC. Amino acid sequence: CASSDRSSYEQYF.

There are a few counts of this clonotype. The chain couples TRBV7-9 to TRBJ1-4; D remains unclear. Germline CDR1 and CDR2: SEHNR and FQNEAQ (reference sequence). The CDR3 runs to 14 residues. V dropped 5 bases and J dropped 5 bases, with 12 bases sitting between them. The CDR3 bases are TGTGCCAGCAGCCCAGCCAGGTTAAATGAAAAACTGTTTTTT. Its protein product is CASSPARLNEKLFF.

This clonotype was observed a few times. V and J are TRBV20-1 and TRBJ1-5; 12 bases are a match to TRBD1. There are 14 residues in the CDR3. Germline trimming cut 4 bases from V and 6 bases from J; bases unmatched to any gene: 4. Germline V gene lookup returns CDR1 DFQATT and CDR2 SNEGSKA (reference sequence). CDR3 amino acids: CSATGQGAGQPQHF. Here the CDR3 DNA reads TGCAGTGCTACGGGACAGGGGGCCGGTCAGCCCCAGCATTTT.

A few counts support this clonotype. J is TRBJ2-1 and V is TRBV7-9; D not certain. With 5 bases removed from V and 4 bases from J, the gap between germline ends came to 6 bases. Germline V lookup: CDR1 SEHNR, CDR2 FQNEAQ (reference sequence). CDR3 size: 12 residues. CDR3 protein: CASSVQYNEQFF. The CDR3 nucleotides read TGTGCCAGCAGCGTACAATACAATGAGCAGTTCTTC.

This clonotype has only a few counts. V gene TRBV6-5 combines with J gene TRBJ2-7, with TRBD1 as a possible D gene (5 bases). The CDR3 has 13 residues. From germline, CDR1 is MNHEY and CDR2 SVGAGI. The V end was cut by 0 bases, the J end by 4 bases, with 7 bases between. The CDR3 protein is CASSYSDKYEQYF. The CDR3 region has the DNA TGTGCCAGCAGTTACTCGGACAAGTACGAGCAGTACTTC.

This clonotype has only a few counts. The chain employs TRBV6-6 and TRBJ2-3, with 8 bases matching TRBD2. Germline V gene lookup returns CDR1 MNHNY and CDR2 SVGAGI (reference sequence). The J segment lost 0 bases and the V segment lost 6 bases, leaving 11 bases of the junction unmatched. This CDR3 is 17 amino acids long. The CDR3 DNA is TGTGCCAGCAGCTCCATCGCGCCGGGGGGGAGCACAGATACGCAGTATTTT. Translation: CASSSIAPGGSTDTQYF.

This clonotype was seen repeatedly, ten times or more. The V gene is TRBV20-1, the J gene TRBJ2-1; 7 bases align to TRBD1. CDR1 is DFQATT and CDR2 is SNEGSKA in the germline V gene (reference sequence). V lost 3 bases and J lost 6; bases outside the gene matches: 8. CDR3 length: 14 residues. The CDR3, as DNA: TGCAGTGCTAGGGTTACAGGGGAGCGCAATGAGCAGTTCTTC. Translation gives CSARVTGERNEQFF.

This clonotype appeared a few times. The J gene is TRBJ2-2, the V gene TRBV10-3; 10 bases match TRBD2. V lost 6 bases, J lost 4 bases, and 5 bases stayed unmatched. This CDR3 contains 15 residues. CDR1 ENHRY and CDR2 SYGVKD come from the germline V gene. DNA for the CDR3: TGTGCCATCAGCGGGACTAGCGAAACCACCGGGGAGCTGTTTTTT. Amino acid sequence: CAISGTSETTGELFF.

The chain combines TRBV29-1 with TRBJ2-3; no clear D. V lost 0 bases, J lost 0 bases, and 10 bases lay in between. Looked up from germline, CDR1 is SQVTM and CDR2 is ANQGSEA. This CDR3 has 15 amino acids. The chain's CDR3 is CSVEDVQTSTDTQYF. The CDR3 DNA reads TGCAGCGTTGAAGATGTTCAGACTAGCACAGATACGCAGTATTTT.

This clonotype counts as medium-sized. The CDR3 nucleotides read TGTGCCAGCAGCGCTGGGACCGGAAATTCACCCCTCCACTTT. It yields the protein CASSAGTGNSPLHF. The chain is built from TRBV7-9 and TRBJ1-6; maybe TRBD1 (5 bases). The V end was cut by 5 bases, the J end by 7 bases, with 12 bases between. The CDR3 is 14 amino acids. Germline-derived CDR1 and CDR2 are SEHNR and FQNEAQ (reference sequence).

The V call is TRBV24-1, the J call TRBJ2-7; tentatively, D is TRBD2 (7 bases). The V end was cut by 9 bases, the J end by 0 bases, with 14 bases between. The germline CDR1 and CDR2 sequences are KGHDR and SFDVKD. The CDR3 is 14 residues long. In nucleotides, the CDR3 is TGTGCCACCTACCGGGGGGCTACCTCCTACGAGCAGTACTTC. It specifies CATYRGATSYEQYF.

At least ten counts were recorded for this clonotype. This sequence joins TRBV27 and TRBJ1-3; D unclear. The germline V gene encodes CDR1 MNHEY and CDR2 SMNVEV (reference sequence). The CDR3 contains 15 residues. The V end lost 5 bases, the J end lost 0 bases, and 11 bases lay between the germline ends. The CDR3 here is CASSPGPSSGNTIYF. The CDR3 DNA reads TGTGCCAGCAGTCCCGGGCCAAGCTCTGGAAACACCATATATTTT.